These 3 T cell receptor beta chains were all obtained from the same sample, sequenced in a study of T cell responses to AZD1222 COVID-19 vaccine. Here immunoSEQ multiplex PCR was the method, and the copy in TCRdb shows in-frame clones only, minus some. The repertoire holds fewer than 200,000 clones, with roughly nine tenths as singletons. The source material was peripheral blood, sampled on day 0 of AZD1222 vaccination. The receptors were sampled from an adult in good health.

In its sample, this clone was seen a few times. The chain couples TRBV27 to TRBJ1-6, with D possibly TRBD1 on 5 matching bases. The germline CDR1 and CDR2 sequences are MNHEY and SMNVEV (reference sequence). The V end was cut by 7 bases, the J end by 5 bases, with 15 bases between. The CDR3 loop spans 15 amino acids. CDR3 region: CASNPNQGDNSPLHF. Here the CDR3 DNA reads TGTGCCAGCAATCCGAACCAGGGAGATAATTCACCCCTCCACTTT.

The chain combines TRBV20-1 with TRBJ1-6, with a possible D match to TRBD1 (5 bases). Germline CDR1 reads DFQATT; CDR2 reads SNEGSKA (reference sequence). The CDR3 consists of 14 residues. V was trimmed by 3 bases and J by 3 bases, leaving 9 bases between them. CDR3 coding DNA: TGCAGTGCTAGTGGGGGGATCTATAATTCACCCCTCCACTTT. Amino acid sequence: CSASGGIYNSPLHF.

The chain is built from TRBV6-5 and TRBJ1-3; possible D gene TRBD1, 5 bases. The V end lost 2 bases, the J end lost 2 bases, and 10 bases lay between the germline ends. Germline CDR1 reads MNHEY; CDR2 reads SVGAGI. The CDR3 loop spans 15 amino acids. The CDR3 spells CASSYRAGTGNTIYF. CDR3 DNA: TGTGCCAGCAGTTACAGGGCAGGGACTGGAAACACCATATATTTT.